This T cell receptor (beta chain) was captured by sequencing in a study of T-cell reconstitution after alpha-beta-depleted transplantation in children. This clonotype was picked up a small number of times. Its antigen is unidentified. Per the germline V gene, CDR1 is LNHNV and CDR2 is YYDKDF (reference sequence). The junction had 0 bases not matched to a gene; V was cut back by 3 bases and J by 5 bases. The CDR3 extends over 12 amino acids. Study-wide results and caveats: When one year had passed after transplant, most T-cell counts and diversity came from newly produced T cells.

TCRbeta library construction was performed incorporating unique molecular identifiers. From the PCR reads, TCRdb called clonotypes with MiXCR, one entry per CDR3 protein. The data show about a million distinct CDR3 sequences, less than 30% seen once. The TCR sequence derives from a boy younger than two who had a stem cell transplant for SCID, so the T cells may come from the graft donor. Specimen: PBMCs, mostly from graft donor cells, collected 360 days after TCRalphabeta/CD19-depleted stem cell transplant. J is TRBJ2-5 and V is TRBV15, with 7 bases fitting TRBD2. In DNA form, the CDR3 reads TGTGCCACCAGCAGCGGGAGGGAGACCCAGTACTTC. Amino acid sequence: CATSSGRETQYF.